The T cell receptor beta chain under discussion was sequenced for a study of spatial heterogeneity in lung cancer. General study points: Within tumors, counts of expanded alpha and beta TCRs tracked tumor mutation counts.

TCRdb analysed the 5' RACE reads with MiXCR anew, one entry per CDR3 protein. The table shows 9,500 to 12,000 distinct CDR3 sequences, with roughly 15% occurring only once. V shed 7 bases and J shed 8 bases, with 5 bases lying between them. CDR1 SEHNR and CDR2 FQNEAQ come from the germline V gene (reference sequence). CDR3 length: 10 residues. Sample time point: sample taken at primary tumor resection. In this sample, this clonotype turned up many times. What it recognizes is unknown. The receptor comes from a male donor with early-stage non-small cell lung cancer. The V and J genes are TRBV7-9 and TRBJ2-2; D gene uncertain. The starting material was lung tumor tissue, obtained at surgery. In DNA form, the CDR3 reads TGTGCCAGCACCCTGGGGGAGCTGTTTTTT. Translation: CASTLGELFF. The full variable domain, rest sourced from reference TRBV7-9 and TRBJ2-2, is DTGVSQNPRHKITKRGQNVTFRCDPISEHNRLYWYRQTLGQGPEFLTYFQNEAQLEKSRLLSDRFSAERPKGSFSTLEIQRTEQGDSAMYLCASTLGELFFGEGSRLTVL.